This passage covers 29 T cell receptor beta chains from one sample sequenced in a study of blood T cell repertoires in COVID-19. The repertoire was sequenced with immunoSEQ multiplex PCR; TCRdb's copy has only in-frame clones and lacks some. The repertoire holds 200,000 to 250,000 clones, with around 90% as singletons. The sequenced material came from peripheral blood. Receptors were obtained from a man younger than 40 with COVID-19, enrolled during active disease.

The chain is built from TRBV3-1 (or the pseudogene TRBV3-2) and TRBJ2-4; 8 bases fit TRBD2. The germline CDR1 and CDR2 sequences are LGHDT and YNNKEL (reference sequence). After removal of 1 base from V and 6 bases from J, the junction contained 14 bases not matched to a gene. The CDR3 length is 18 residues. CDR3 sequence (DNA): TGTGCCAGCAGCCAAGCCCACACTAGCGGCTACTCGGGAAACATTCAGTACTTC. It is translated as CASSQAHTSGYSGNIQYF.

In its sample, this clone was seen a few times. The rearrangement links TRBV14 to TRBJ2-7; D possibly corresponds to TRBD2 (6 bases). Deletions cut 3 bases from V and 1 base from J, with 10 bases between. Germline CDR1 and CDR2: SGHDN and FVKESK. The CDR3 is made up of 14 amino acids. CDR3 sequence (DNA): TGTGCCAGCAGCCACCAACTAGCATCCTACGAGCAGTACTTC. This sequence encodes CASSHQLASYEQYF.

This chain connects TRBV2 to TRBJ1-5; 10 bases align to TRBD1. This CDR3 is built from 15 residues. The germline CDR1 and CDR2 sequences are SNHLY and FYNNEI. V was clipped by 2 bases and J by 5 bases; unmatched bases: 3. CDR3: CASSERTGGYQPQHF. Written as DNA, the CDR3 is TGTGCCAGCAGTGAACGGACAGGGGGTTATCAGCCCCAGCATTTT.

The rearrangement links TRBV27 to TRBJ2-1, with 14 bases fitting TRBD2. V lost 5 bases to trimming and J lost 10 bases; unmatched junction nucleotides: 10. This CDR3 spans 16 amino acids. Per the germline V gene, CDR1 is MNHEY and CDR2 is SMNVEV (reference sequence). The CDR3 DNA reads TGTGCCAGCAGTCATCGACTAGCGGGGGGGCGGTACGAGCAGTTCTTC. As protein: CASSHRLAGGRYEQFF.

V usage is TRBV19 and J usage is TRBJ1-1; a possible D gene is TRBD1 (6 bases). The CDR3 totals 14 residues. Germline-derived CDR1 and CDR2 are LNHDA and SQIVND (reference sequence). Trimming removed 4 bases at V and 5 bases at J, with 14 bases between. CDR3 residues: CASSNTGTKTEAFF. Here the CDR3 DNA reads TGTGCCAGTAGTAATACCGGGACAAAGACTGAAGCTTTCTTT. Filled out from reference TRBV19 and TRBJ1-1, the complete variable domain reads DGGITQSPKYLFRKEGQNVTLSCEQNLNHDAMYWYRQDPGQGLRLIYYSQIVNDFQKGDIAEGYSVSREKKESFPLTVTSAQKNPTAFYLCASSNTGTKTEAFFGQGTRLTVV.

The genes are TRBV6-5 and TRBJ1-5; D may be TRBD1 (5 bases). Germline loops: CDR1 MNHEY, CDR2 SVGAGI. The CDR3 is made up of 14 amino acids. V lost 7 bases to trimming and J lost 3 bases, with 13 bases between them. CDR3 sequence reads: CASNFRTNNQPQHF. CDR3 coding DNA: TGTGCCAGCAATTTCAGGACAAACAATCAGCCCCAGCATTTT.

The genes are TRBV6-6 and TRBJ1-1, with TRBD1 matching 8 bases. Germline CDR1 and CDR2: MNHNY and SVGAGI (reference sequence). The CDR3 loop spans 15 amino acids. V gave up 5 bases and J gave up 3 bases; unmatched junction bases: 8. Here the CDR3 reads CASSPDRGGYTEAFF. CDR3 nucleotide sequence: TGTGCCAGCAGTCCCGACAGGGGAGGATACACTGAAGCTTTCTTT.

As to this clone: The same CDR3 is also encoded by other DNA sequences in this sample. This rearrangement joins TRBV29-1 to TRBJ1-1; 8 nucleotides match TRBD1. The germline V gene encodes CDR1 SQVTM and CDR2 ANQGSEA. The V segment lost 1 base and the J segment 3 bases; nucleotides outside the gene matches: 4. CDR3 size: 14 residues. The CDR3 bases are TGCAGCGTTGAAGGTGACAGGGGCGACACTGAAGCTTTCTTT. It yields the protein CSVEGDRGDTEAFF. The variable domain in full, with the rest retrieved from reference TRBV29-1 and TRBJ1-1, is SAVISQKPSRDICQRGTSLTIQCQVDSQVTMMFWYRQQPGQSLTLIATANQGSEATYESGFVIDKFPISRPNLTFSTLTVSNMSPEDSSIYLCSVEGDRGDTEAFFGQGTRLTVV.

The chain joins TRBV2 to TRBJ2-1; D gene unclear. V dropped 4 bases and J dropped 10 bases, with 8 bases sitting between them. Germline values: CDR1 SNHLY, CDR2 FYNNEI. This CDR3 spans 11 amino acids. The DNA for the CDR3 is TGTGCCAGCAGTGCGTGGGCAGAGCAGTTCTTC. Its protein is CASSAWAEQFF.

The chain has TRBV25-1 and TRBJ2-2; a possible D gene is TRBD2 (6 bases). The V and J ends lost 6 bases and 4 bases respectively, with 15 bases between them. This CDR3 has 15 amino acids. Germline CDR1 is MGHDK and CDR2 is SYGVNS. The CDR3 spells CASRRGLQSTGELFF. In DNA, the CDR3 is TGTGCCAGCAGGAGGGGACTCCAGAGCACCGGGGAGCTGTTTTTT.

In DNA form, the CDR3 reads TGTGCCAGCAGTGAAAGACAGGGGGGCACTGAAGCTTTCTTT. Amino acid sequence: CASSERQGGTEAFF. The V and J genes are TRBV3-1 (or the pseudogene TRBV3-2) and TRBJ1-1, with 9 bases identical to TRBD1. The CDR3 is 14 residues long. Germline V gene lookup returns CDR1 LGHDT and CDR2 YNNKEL (reference sequence). Losses at the gene ends were 6 bases for V and 4 bases for J; bases not matched to a gene: 6.

The chain joins TRBV5-1 to TRBJ1-2; a weak D match, TRBD1 (6 bases). The V gene lost 4 bases and the J gene lost 5 bases, with 15 bases spanning the gap. This CDR3 spans 14 amino acids. From germline, CDR1 is SGHRS and CDR2 YFSETQ. CDR3 bases: TGCGCCAGCAGCAGCCCGGGACAAAAGTATGGCTACACCTTC. It is translated as CASSSPGQKYGYTF.

J is TRBJ1-4 and V is TRBV5-4, with D possibly matching TRBD1 (5 bases). Trimming stripped 0 bases from V and 7 bases from J, with 16 bases between. This CDR3 is built from 16 residues. Germline-derived CDR1 and CDR2 are SGHNT and YYREEE (reference sequence). In DNA form, the CDR3 reads TGTGCCAGCAGCTTGGGGACATCACACTCCTTTGAAAAACTGTTTTTT. It is translated as CASSLGTSHSFEKLFF.

The chain links TRBV6-5 to TRBJ1-2; D might be TRBD1 (5 bases). CDR1 is MNHEY, CDR2 SVGAGI, per germline. V was shortened by 2 bases and J by 4 bases, with 11 bases between the two germline ends. This CDR3 comprises 14 residues. The CDR3 DNA is TGTGCCAGCAGTTACAGGGGTGTGGTCTATGGCTACACCTTC. This translates into CASSYRGVVYGYTF.

The V and J genes are TRBV6-1 and TRBJ1-3; D ambiguous. V shed 0 bases and J shed 4 bases, with 7 bases lying between them. This CDR3 contains 14 residues. The germline CDR1 and CDR2 sequences are MNHNS and SASEGT. CDR3 amino acids: CASSEALQGNTIYF. CDR3 sequence (DNA): TGTGCCAGCAGTGAAGCGCTTCAGGGAAACACCATATATTTT.

This clone was observed once. The chain joins TRBV3-1 (or the pseudogene TRBV3-2) to TRBJ2-1; the D gene is possibly TRBD2 (5 bases). There are 16 residues in the CDR3. Germline lookup yields CDR1 LGHDT and CDR2 YNNKEL (reference sequence). The germline V and J ends were trimmed by 3 bases and 6 bases, with 18 bases remaining between them. CDR3 sequence (DNA): TGTGCCAGCAGCCAGATAGCGACCTACGAGGCCAATGAGCAGTTCTTC. Translated: CASSQIATYEANEQFF.

The chain couples TRBV18 to TRBJ2-7; 10 bases agree with TRBD1. The CDR3 is made up of 15 amino acids. Germline lookup yields CDR1 KGHSH and CDR2 LQKENI. The trim removed 5 bases at V and 6 bases at J, leaving 10 bases unmatched. The CDR3 DNA reads TGTGCCAGCTCAAAAGGGACAGGGGATCAGACCGAGCAGTACTTC. Translated: CASSKGTGDQTEQYF. The whole variable domain, remainder taken from reference TRBV18 and TRBJ2-7, is NAGVMQNPRHLVRRRGQEARLRCSPMKGHSHVYWYRQLPEEGLKFMVYLQKENIIDESGMPKERFSAEFPKEGPSILRIQQVVRGDSAAYFCASSKGTGDQTEQYFGPGTRLTVT.

V gene TRBV7-2 combines with J gene TRBJ2-7, with a possible D match to TRBD2 (7 bases). Germline V gene lookup returns CDR1 SGHTA and CDR2 FQGNSA. The CDR3 is 16 residues long. Trimming took 2 bases from V and 0 from J, leaving 14 bases between them. The CDR3 region has the DNA TGTGCCAGCAGCTTAAGTTCCGCGGGGGCCTCCTACGAGCAGTACTTC. Amino acids: CASSLSSAGASYEQYF.

V gene TRBV28 combines with J gene TRBJ1-6, with D uncertain. The CDR3 loop spans 14 amino acids. The V gene lost 5 bases and the J gene lost 7 bases, with 12 bases spanning the gap. Germline V gene data show CDR1 as MDHEN and CDR2 as SYDVKM. The CDR3 DNA follows: TGTGCCAGCAGTAGAGTAGTTATGAATTCACCCCTCCACTTT. Protein: CASSRVVMNSPLHF.

This chain uses TRBV14 with TRBJ2-5; TRBD2 agrees at 10 bases. The CDR3 is 16 amino acids. V shed 1 base, J shed 3 bases, and the junction held 5 bases outside the gene matches. Germline lookup yields CDR1 SGHDN and CDR2 FVKESK. The CDR3 reads CASSQGGLALKETQYF. The CDR3 region has the DNA TGTGCCAGCAGCCAAGGGGGACTAGCGCTGAAAGAGACCCAGTACTTC. The whole variable domain, filled in from reference TRBV14 and TRBJ2-5, reads EAGVTQFPSHSVIEKGQTVTLRCDPISGHDNLYWYRRVMGKEIKFLLHFVKESKQDESGMPNNRFLAERTGGTYSTLKVQPAELEDSGVYFCASSQGGLALKETQYFGPGTRLLVL.

V gene TRBV5-1 combines with J gene TRBJ1-3, with 8 bases fitting TRBD1. Germline V CDR1 and CDR2: SGHRS, YFSETQ. The CDR3 consists of 16 residues. With 4 bases clipped from V and 0 bases from J, the junction kept 6 bases outside the gene matches. DNA for the CDR3: TGCGCCAGCAGCACGGACAGGGCGATCTCTGGAAACACCATATATTTT. Amino acid sequence: CASSTDRAISGNTIYF.

The J gene is TRBJ1-5, the V gene TRBV30; TRBD1 matches 7 bases. The CDR3 covers 12 residues. The V and J ends lost 4 bases and 7 bases, in that order; junction bases with no gene match: 4. Germline V gives CDR1 GTSNPN, CDR2 SVGIG (reference sequence). Written as DNA, the CDR3 is TGTGCCTGGATGGGGGACAGCCAGCCCCAGCATTTT. This gives the protein CAWMGDSQPQHF.

This chain uses TRBV5-4 with TRBJ2-5; 8 bases fit TRBD1. The J segment lost 1 base and the V segment lost 4 bases, leaving 9 bases of the junction unmatched. The germline V gene has CDR1 SGHNT and CDR2 YYREEE (reference sequence). CDR3 length: 16 residues. The CDR3 reads CASSQNRGALQETQYF. CDR3 sequence (DNA): TGTGCCAGCAGCCAGAACAGGGGGGCCCTCCAAGAGACCCAGTACTTC.

V gene TRBV10-2 combines with J gene TRBJ2-5; 9 nucleotides match TRBD2. V lost 7 bases and J lost 9; bases outside the gene matches: 15. CDR1 and CDR2 (germline): WSHSY, SAAADI. The CDR3 is made up of 15 amino acids. DNA of the CDR3: TGCGCCAGCACCTTAGCGGGGGAACTCCAGGGGTCCCAGTACTTC. Amino acid sequence: CASTLAGELQGSQYF.

This sequence joins TRBV27 and TRBJ1-1; D not resolved. The CDR3 runs 14 residues. V dropped 5 bases and J dropped 0 bases, with 10 bases sitting between them. CDR1 is MNHEY, CDR2 SMNVEV, per germline (reference sequence). CDR3 in DNA: TGTGCCAGCAGTGCTACGGTTATGAACACTGAAGCTTTCTTT. Residues: CASSATVMNTEAFF.

V gene TRBV3-1 (or the pseudogene TRBV3-2) combines with J gene TRBJ1-2; TRBD1 agrees at 7 bases. The CDR3 spans 12 residues. Germline lookup yields CDR1 LGHDT and CDR2 YNNKEL (reference sequence). V dropped 4 bases and J dropped 4; count of bases not matched to a gene: 0. The CDR3 sequence is CASSRDSYGYTF. The CDR3 DNA is TGTGCCAGCAGCCGGGACAGCTATGGCTACACCTTC.

In its sample, this clone was seen once. V is TRBV3-1 (or the pseudogene TRBV3-2) and J is TRBJ2-1; maybe TRBD1 (5 bases). The CDR3 length is 14 residues. From germline, CDR1 is LGHDT and CDR2 YNNKEL (reference sequence). V lost 2 bases and J lost 6, with 11 bases in between. DNA of the CDR3: TGTGCCAGCAGCCAAAGTCAGGGTATCAATGAGCAGTTCTTC. This gives the protein CASSQSQGINEQFF.

In this sample, this clone turned up once. The V and J genes are TRBV10-1 and TRBJ1-5; no clear D. This CDR3 has 13 residues. The V and J ends lost 0 bases and 6 bases respectively, with 6 bases between them. Germline lookup yields CDR1 WNHNN and CDR2 SYGVQD (reference sequence). The CDR3 DNA follows: TGCGCCAGCAGTGAGTCGGGAGCTCAGCCCCAGCATTTT. Translation: CASSESGAQPQHF.

This clone was observed a few times. The rearrangement uses TRBV4-2 and TRBJ2-7; possible D gene TRBD2, 7 bases. The CDR3 is 17 residues long. V lost 0 bases to trimming and J lost 7 bases, with 22 bases between them. Germline V CDR1 and CDR2: LGHNA, YNFKEQ. The CDR3 region has the DNA TGTGCCAGCAGCCAAGAGAGCGTCCCGGGGGGCGATGGGGAGCAGTACTTC. This translates into CASSQESVPGGDGEQYF.